This T cell receptor (beta chain) was sequenced for a study of graft-versus-host responses after intestinal transplantation (TCRdb year 2021). Turning to the overall study: Multivisceral, liver-intestinal, or isolated intestinal transplants were received by the recipients. Anti-thymocyte globulin induction was given to all recipients, followed by maintenance tacrolimus and steroids for 3 to 4 years. A cohort of 20 to 25 intestinal transplant recipients, including one retransplant, was enrolled, and 3 patients lacking pretransplant specimens were excluded. Donor T cell macrochimerism was defined as a peak of at least 4% donor T cells among recipient peripheral blood mononuclear cells. Samples from a few later patients were sequenced in-house on an Illumina MiSeq with MiXCR processing rather than by the commercial service. After intestinal transplantation, graft-versus-host and host-versus-graft alloreactive T cell clones were followed in the graft, circulation and bone marrow using bulk TCR-beta CDR3 sequencing. To identify alloreactive clones, pre-transplant mixed lymphocyte reaction products were sequenced and then compared with unstimulated pre-transplant donor and recipient T cells. The research as a whole found: GvH clones were found in recipient bone marrow, and some of the GvH clones appeared earlier in ileal mucosa or blood, which is consistent with an intestinal mucosal origin. Patients with donor T cell macrochimerism had high GvH to HvG T cell clonal ratios in their allografts. Early after transplant, declines in HvG clones were associated with peak levels of circulating GvH clones. The conclusions were limited by the relatively low number and heterogeneity of the intestinal transplant patients.

Library prep was done by the immunoSEQ multiplex PCR assay. For most patients, genomic DNA was isolated with the Qiagen DNeasy Blood and Tissue Kit and shipped frozen to Adaptive Biotechnologies for TCR sequencing. For most patients, genomic DNA was subjected to high-throughput TCR-beta CDR3 sequencing by Adaptive Biotechnologies. Concerning the study's data processing: TCR sequencing data were retrieved from Adaptive's ImmunoSEQ software for 18 patients, whereas a few other patients were processed with MiXCR and VDJtools. To correct CD4 versus CD8 sorting errors, any sequence found in both subsets at a frequency ratio below 5:1 was removed. CDR3 nucleotide sequences shared between donor and recipient were removed because their origin could not be assigned. To count as alloreactive, a clone needed at least 2-fold expansion over unstimulated cells and a minimum CFSE-low frequency of 0.002% (template counts) or 0.001% (read counts). Clones detected in sequenced pre-transplant spleen, lymph node, or MLR CFSE-low populations of the donor or recipient were defined as mappable. The cumulative frequency of alloreactive clones was calculated as a percentage of all sequences, weighted by copy number. The table comes from immuneACCESS by way of TCRdb, which keeps in-frame sequences with V and J called. Part of the clones is missing from these tables; in studies checked, under half for an unresolved V gene and the rest for unknown reasons. V and J calls and clone size are those listed in that table; D and trimming were worked out from the DNA. Recorded for this sample are roughly 15,000 clones; approximately 30% of them occurred a single time. The ten most abundant clones make up approximately 5.1% of the sample.

The meaning of the sample's time point label: cells obtained before transplantation from donor or recipient. In the mixed lymphocyte reactions, some 200,000 CFSE-labeled pre-transplant responders were plated with some 200,000 irradiated violet-dye-labeled stimulators and cultured for 6 days. Proliferating CD3+CD4+CFSE-low and CD3+CD8+CFSE-low responder cells were FACS-sorted on a BD Influx sorter after the mixed lymphocyte reaction. This clone was counted a few times. No base-level quality is on record; no much larger clone is a single base apart. This clonotype originated in a human patient who received an intestinal transplant. Sequencing was performed on alloreactive CD4+ T cells from a mixed lymphocyte reaction culture, taken before intestinal transplant. The sample's cell subset or site label, in plain terms: CFSE-low proliferating T cells sorted from roughly six-day pre-transplant mixed lymphocyte reaction (GvH or HvG direction).

The nucleotide sequence reads TGTGCCAGCAGTGACAGGGGTCCGGGCACAGATACGCAGTATTTT. The encoded protein is CASSDRGPGTDTQYF. Here the chain combines TRBV2 and TRBJ2-3; matching of 6 bases hints at TRBD1 as the D gene. The germline V gene specifies SNHLY as CDR1 and FYNNEI as CDR2. The CDR3 measures 15 amino acids from cysteine to phenylalanine. CDR3 DNA is the only sequence kept; it has 45 bases, read in frame from the first base. The junction carries 11 bases between V and J, which are trimmed by 3 bases and 1 base respectively.